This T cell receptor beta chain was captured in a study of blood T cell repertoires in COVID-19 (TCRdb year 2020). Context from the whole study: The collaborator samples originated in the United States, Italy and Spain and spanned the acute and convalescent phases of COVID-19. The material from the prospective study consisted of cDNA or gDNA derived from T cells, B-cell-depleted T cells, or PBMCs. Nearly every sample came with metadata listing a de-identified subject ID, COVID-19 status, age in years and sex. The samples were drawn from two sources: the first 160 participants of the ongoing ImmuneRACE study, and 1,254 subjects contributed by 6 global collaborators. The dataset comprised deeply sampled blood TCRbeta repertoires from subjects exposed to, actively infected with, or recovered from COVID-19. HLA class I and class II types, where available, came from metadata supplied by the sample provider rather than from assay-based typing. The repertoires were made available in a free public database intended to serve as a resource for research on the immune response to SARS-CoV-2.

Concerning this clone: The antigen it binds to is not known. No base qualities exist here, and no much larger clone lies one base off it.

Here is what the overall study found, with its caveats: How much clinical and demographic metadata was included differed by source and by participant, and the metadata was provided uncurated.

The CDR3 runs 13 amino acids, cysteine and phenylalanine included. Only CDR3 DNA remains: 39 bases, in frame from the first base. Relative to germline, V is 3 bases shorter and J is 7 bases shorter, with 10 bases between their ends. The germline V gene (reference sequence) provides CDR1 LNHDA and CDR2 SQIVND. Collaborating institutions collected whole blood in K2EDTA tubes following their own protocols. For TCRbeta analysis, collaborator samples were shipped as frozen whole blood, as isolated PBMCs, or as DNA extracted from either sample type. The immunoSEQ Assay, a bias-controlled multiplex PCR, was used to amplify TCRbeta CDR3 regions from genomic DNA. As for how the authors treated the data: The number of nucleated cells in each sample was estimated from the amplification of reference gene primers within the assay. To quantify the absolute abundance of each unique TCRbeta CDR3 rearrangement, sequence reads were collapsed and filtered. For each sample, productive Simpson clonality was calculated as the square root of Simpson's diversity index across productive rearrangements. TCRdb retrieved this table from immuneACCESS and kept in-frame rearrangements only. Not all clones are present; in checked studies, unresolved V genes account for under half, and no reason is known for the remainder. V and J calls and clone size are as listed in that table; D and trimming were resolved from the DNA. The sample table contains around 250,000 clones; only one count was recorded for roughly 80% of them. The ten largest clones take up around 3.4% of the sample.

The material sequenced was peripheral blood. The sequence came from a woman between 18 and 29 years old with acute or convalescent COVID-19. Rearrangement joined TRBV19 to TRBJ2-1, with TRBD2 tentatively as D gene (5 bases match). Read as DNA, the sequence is TGTGCCAGTAGTATCCCTGGGGAGAATGAGCAGTTCTTC. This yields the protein CASSIPGENEQFF.